These T cell receptor beta chains were read from a single sample in a study of OX40 agonist ivuxolimab in advanced cancers. Produced via immunoSEQ multiplex PCR; TCRdb's table is partial and in-frame only. The table lists 60,000 to 75,000 clones, 88% of them singletons. The specimen was CD4+ or CD8+ T cells sorted from blood, collected in a trial of the OX40 agonist ivuxolimab. The receptor source for this set is an adult with an advanced solid tumor such as melanoma, head and neck, liver or kidney cancer. Each CDR3 is given with its conserved first and last residue. The order of the fields is D gene, J gene, V gene, clone size, CDR3 protein, CDR3 DNA. D genes are given only for firm matches. Clone size appears in some rows only: once, few, many, or a class for an expanded clone.

D gene: .
J gene: TRBJ1-1
V gene: TRBV10-3
clone size: .
CDR3 protein: CAISGSGNTEAFF
CDR3 DNA: TGTGCCATCAGTGGATCGGGGAACACTGAAGCTTTCTTT

D gene: .
J gene: TRBJ1-2
V gene: TRBV28
clone size: .
CDR3 protein: CASSPPAGYGYTF
CDR3 DNA: TGTGCCAGCAGCCCCCCAGCCGGATATGGCTACACCTTC

D gene: TRBD1
J gene: TRBJ2-7
V gene: TRBV15
clone size: few
CDR3 protein: CATSRDQGQGFHEQYF
CDR3 DNA: TGTGCCACCAGCAGAGATCAGGGACAGGGTTTCCACGAGCAGTACTTC

D gene: .
J gene: TRBJ2-1
V gene: TRBV11-3
clone size: .
CDR3 protein: CASSSTSEWEQFF
CDR3 DNA: TGTGCCAGCAGCTCCACCTCGGAGTGGGAGCAGTTCTTC

D gene: .
J gene: TRBJ2-7
V gene: TRBV28
clone size: few
CDR3 protein: CASGLVGYEQYF
CDR3 DNA: TGTGCCAGCGGCCTTGTGGGGTACGAGCAGTACTTC

D gene: TRBD1
J gene: TRBJ1-2
V gene: TRBV27
clone size: .
CDR3 protein: CASRRDRDYGYTF
CDR3 DNA: TGTGCCAGCAGAAGGGACAGGGACTATGGCTACACCTTC

D gene: .
J gene: TRBJ2-3
V gene: TRBV7-3
clone size: few
CDR3 protein: CASSQAADTQYF
CDR3 DNA: TGTGCCAGCAGCCAAGCAGCCGATACGCAGTATTTT

D gene: .
J gene: TRBJ2-2
V gene: TRBV30
clone size: once
CDR3 protein: CAWSTANTGELFF
CDR3 DNA: TGTGCCTGGAGTACGGCTAACACCGGGGAGCTGTTTTTT

D gene: TRBD1
J gene: TRBJ1-4
V gene: TRBV6-1
clone size: once
CDR3 protein: CASETGPNEKLFF
CDR3 DNA: TGTGCCAGCGAGACAGGGCCAAATGAAAAACTGTTTTTT

D gene: .
J gene: TRBJ2-5
V gene: TRBV5-8
clone size: .
CDR3 protein: CASSPYRVQQETQYF
CDR3 DNA: TGTGCCAGCAGCCCATACAGGGTACAACAAGAGACCCAGTACTTC

D gene: .
J gene: TRBJ1-1
V gene: TRBV7-9
clone size: once
CDR3 protein: CASSLSGEAFF
CDR3 DNA: TGTGCCAGCAGTCTTTCGGGTGAAGCTTTCTTT

D gene: TRBD1
J gene: TRBJ1-5
V gene: TRBV6-5
clone size: few
CDR3 protein: CASSSGQGDQPQHF
CDR3 DNA: TGTGCCAGCAGTTCGGGACAGGGGGACCAGCCCCAGCATTTT

D gene: TRBD1
J gene: TRBJ1-1
V gene: TRBV10-2
clone size: .
CDR3 protein: CASRSSPDRDAEAFF
CDR3 DNA: TGCGCCAGCAGGTCATCCCCCGACAGGGACGCTGAAGCTTTCTTT

D gene: TRBD1
J gene: TRBJ2-5
V gene: TRBV5-1
clone size: .
CDR3 protein: CASSLDGTGSETQYF
CDR3 DNA: TGCGCCAGCAGCTTGGATGGGACAGGGTCGGAGACCCAGTACTTC

D gene: TRBD2
J gene: TRBJ2-3
V gene: TRBV10-3
clone size: .
CDR3 protein: CAIRDLAGGADTQYF
CDR3 DNA: TGTGCCATCAGAGATCTGGCGGGGGGTGCAGATACGCAGTATTTT

D gene: .
J gene: TRBJ2-2
V gene: TRBV9
clone size: .
CDR3 protein: CASSVPLAGELFF
CDR3 DNA: TGTGCCAGCAGCGTCCCCTTGGCCGGGGAGCTGTTTTTT

D gene: .
J gene: TRBJ2-1
V gene: TRBV28
clone size: .
CDR3 protein: CASSLRGTFLRERYNEQFF
CDR3 DNA: TGTGCCAGCAGTTTAAGGGGGACATTTTTGCGGGAGAGGTACAATGAGCAGTTCTTC

D gene: .
J gene: TRBJ1-1
V gene: TRBV10-3
clone size: .
CDR3 protein: CAISGYANTEAFF
CDR3 DNA: TGTGCCATCAGTGGATACGCGAACACTGAAGCTTTCTTT

D gene: TRBD1
J gene: TRBJ1-2
V gene: TRBV18
clone size: few
CDR3 protein: CASSIGQDGYTF
CDR3 DNA: TGTGCCAGCTCGATAGGACAGGATGGCTACACCTTC

D gene: .
J gene: TRBJ1-3
V gene: TRBV4-1
clone size: .
CDR3 protein: CASSQEWGLGNTIYF
CDR3 DNA: TGCGCCAGCAGCCAAGAATGGGGGTTAGGAAACACCATATATTTT

D gene: .
J gene: TRBJ1-4
V gene: TRBV7-8
clone size: .
CDR3 protein: CASSLAEGVGEKLFF
CDR3 DNA: TGTGCCAGCAGCTTAGCGGAGGGGGTGGGTGAAAAACTGTTTTTT

D gene: .
J gene: TRBJ1-2
V gene: TRBV5-4
clone size: .
CDR3 protein: CASSREGQGRGYTF
CDR3 DNA: TGTGCCAGCAGCCGTGAGGGGCAGGGGCGTGGCTACACCTTC

D gene: .
J gene: TRBJ1-1
V gene: TRBV5-5
clone size: .
CDR3 protein: CASSPPFVNTEAFF
CDR3 DNA: TGTGCCAGCAGCCCCCCGTTTGTGAACACTGAAGCTTTCTTT